Given below is one T cell receptor (beta chain) in context. Its antigen is not identified. The data derive from a study of PD-1 blockade in classical Hodgkin lymphoma. For the study at large: Intravenous delivery of nivolumab at 3 mg/kg to patients occurred every 2 weeks. Whole-study results and caveats: With respect to the repertoire differences, their causes, possibly disease activity or prior therapy, remain undefined. Exclusion was applied to patients who started nivolumab under 1 year after ASCT.

The method was immunoSEQ multiplex PCR; TCRdb's version includes in-frame clones alone and lacks a portion of them. The repertoire holds tens of thousands of clones, with about three quarters as singletons. Every patient had relapsed following autologous stem cell transplantation, and cohorts differed in brentuximab vedotin exposure. Best responses fell into complete response, partial response or progressive disease. The trim removed 2 bases at V and 5 bases at J, leaving 17 bases unmatched. The CDR3 is 19 amino acids. Germline V CDR1 and CDR2: MNHEY, SMNVEV (reference sequence). This specimen was peripheral blood mononuclear cells (PBMCs), taken at baseline. This sequence originates from a human donor with classical Hodgkin lymphoma. The chain joins TRBV27 to TRBJ2-2, with TRBD2 matching over 7 bases. CDR3 bases: TGTGCCAGCAGTTTACCACCCTCCCTCCTGGGAGGGCCAACCGGGGAGCTGTTTTTT. Its translation is CASSLPPSLLGGPTGELFF.